The 32 T cell receptor beta chains reported below all come from one sample, sequenced in a study of neoadjuvant anti-PD-1 for oral cavity cancer. Libraries were prepared by immunoSEQ multiplex PCR; TCRdb keeps only in-frame clonotypes and omits some of them. The data hold about 32,000 clones, with more than 65% observed a single time. Indicated time point: after neoadjuvant nivolumab, at surgical resection. Sequenced here: PBMCs, sampled after nivolumab (anti-PD-1) treatment. The receptors come from a person aged 35-79 years with oral cavity squamous cell carcinoma.

This clone has only one observation. This chain uses TRBV10-3 with TRBJ1-3; no clear D. The germline V gene has CDR1 ENHRY and CDR2 SYGVKD. The CDR3 covers 12 residues. The germline V and J ends were trimmed by 8 bases and 4 bases, with 9 bases remaining between them. The CDR3 coding sequence is TGTGCCATCTTCATCCCAGGAAACACCATATATTTT. Its protein product is CAIFIPGNTIYF.

V gene TRBV11-3 combines with J gene TRBJ2-3; 12 bases are a match to TRBD1. The V gene's germline CDR1 is SGHNT and CDR2 YENEEA. With V trimmed by 3 bases and J by 1 base, 5 bases remained unmatched. There are 17 residues in the CDR3. CDR3 sequence: CASSLAGQGAGTDTQYF. The DNA for the CDR3 is TGTGCCAGCAGCTTGGCGGGACAGGGGGCGGGCACAGATACGCAGTATTTT.

This clone was observed a few times. J is TRBJ1-1 and V is TRBV18; a possible D gene is TRBD1 (6 bases). Trimming took off 0 bases at V and 0 bases at J, with 11 bases between the two ends. The CDR3 loop spans 16 amino acids. Germline loops: CDR1 KGHSH, CDR2 LQKENI. CDR3 residues: CASSPPEAGVNTEAFF. CDR3 in DNA: TGTGCCAGCTCACCACCGGAAGCAGGGGTGAACACTGAAGCTTTCTTT.

The chain couples TRBV6-6 to TRBJ2-3, with TRBD1 identical over 11 bases. Unmatched junction bases numbered 4, after V lost 5 bases and J lost 6 bases. This CDR3 has 14 residues. Germline V gene data show CDR1 as MNHNY and CDR2 as SVGAGI (reference sequence). CDR3 DNA: TGTGCCAGCAGTGACGGACAGGGGGCGGATACGCAGTATTTT. The encoded protein is CASSDGQGADTQYF.

The chain joins TRBV9 to TRBJ2-3; D is undetermined. Trimming removed 0 bases at V and 3 bases at J, with 5 bases between. The V gene's germline CDR1 is SGDLS and CDR2 YYNGEE. The CDR3 has 13 amino acids. The CDR3 region has the DNA TGTGCCAGCAGCGTAGGATCAACAGATACGCAGTATTTT. It encodes CASSVGSTDTQYF.

The V and J genes are TRBV6-5 and TRBJ2-1, with D perhaps matching TRBD1 (5 bases). The ends were cut back, 2 bases at V and 4 bases at J, with 12 bases in the middle. The CDR3 totals 15 residues. CDR1 is MNHEY and CDR2 is SVGAGI in the germline V gene. The CDR3 here is CASSYRQGGYNEQFF. The CDR3 DNA reads as TGTGCCAGCAGTTACAGGCAGGGTGGTTACAATGAGCAGTTCTTC.

This chain uses TRBV7-2 with TRBJ1-4; 7 nucleotides match TRBD1. V dropped 5 bases and J dropped 5; count of bases not matched to a gene: 11. Germline V gene lookup returns CDR1 SGHTA and CDR2 FQGNSA. This CDR3 spans 16 amino acids. This CDR3 reads CASSPETGQSNEKLFF. The CDR3 nucleotides read TGTGCCAGCAGCCCCGAGACGGGACAGTCAAATGAAAAACTGTTTTTT.

The chain joins TRBV7-6 to TRBJ1-3; no clear D gene. V was trimmed by 1 base and J by 5 bases, leaving 9 bases between them. Germline V gene lookup returns CDR1 SGHVS and CDR2 FNYEAQ. CDR3 length: 14 residues. CDR3 amino acids: CASSLVRLRNTIYF. DNA for the CDR3: TGTGCCAGCAGCTTAGTTCGACTCCGAAACACCATATATTTT.

V gene TRBV9 combines with J gene TRBJ2-3; D is undetermined. CDR3 length: 13 residues. V gave up 3 bases and J gave up 4 bases, with 9 bases separating them. The germline gives CDR1 SGDLS, CDR2 YYNGEE. CDR3 DNA: TGTGCCAGCAGCGCGGACGTACCAGATACGCAGTATTTT. The encoded protein is CASSADVPDTQYF.

The chain uses TRBV6-6 and TRBJ1-1, with 8 nucleotides matching TRBD1. The CDR3 covers 14 residues. V dropped 6 bases and J dropped 4; count of bases not matched to a gene: 7. The germline V gene encodes CDR1 MNHNY and CDR2 SVGAGI (reference sequence). This chain's CDR3 is CASSRGQGSTEAFF. The CDR3 coding sequence is TGTGCCAGCAGCCGCGGACAGGGTTCCACTGAAGCTTTCTTT.

The rearrangement joins TRBV5-1 to TRBJ1-6; 10 bases line up with TRBD1. The CDR3 runs 16 residues. With 0 bases clipped from V and 5 bases from J, the junction kept 2 bases outside the gene matches. The germline V gene has CDR1 SGHRS and CDR2 YFSETQ. The chain's CDR3 is CASSLGQGADNSPLHF. The CDR3 DNA reads as TGCGCCAGCAGCTTGGGACAGGGGGCCGATAATTCACCCCTCCACTTT.

The chain is built from TRBV4-1 and TRBJ1-1; possibly TRBD1 for D (5 bases). V lost 0 bases and J 4 bases, leaving 9 bases between the germline ends. Germline CDR1 is MGHRA and CDR2 is YSYEKL. This CDR3 region has 14 residues. In nucleotides, the CDR3 is TGCGCCAGCAGCCAAGATCAGACAGTCACTGAAGCTTTCTTT. Translating gives CASSQDQTVTEAFF.

This clone has just a few counts. This chain uses TRBV7-6 with TRBJ2-5; the D call may be TRBD1 or TRBD2 (6 bases each). V lost 2 bases to trimming and J lost 7 bases, with 23 bases between them. In germline, CDR1 is SGHVS, CDR2 FNYEAQ. The CDR3 is 17 residues long. In DNA, the CDR3 is TGTGCCAGCAGCTTAATCGGGGGCCGGACTGGTGCGGGGACCCAGTACTTC. Its protein product is CASSLIGGRTGAGTQYF. Drawing the rest from reference TRBV7-6 and TRBJ2-5, the complete variable domain is GAGVSQSPRYKVTKRGQDVALRCDPISGHVSLYWYRQALGQGPEFLTYFNYEAQQDKSGLPNDRFSAERPEGSISTLTIQRTEQRDSAMYRCASSLIGGRTGAGTQYFGPGTRLLVL.

The J gene is TRBJ1-1, the V gene TRBV11-3; TRBD1 aligns across 7 bases. Unmatched junction bases numbered 3, after V lost 1 base and J lost 1 base. The CDR3 sequence is 15 residues long. CDR1 and CDR2 from the germline V gene are SGHNT and YENEEA. CDR3 in amino acids: CASSLGTGENTEAFF. The CDR3 DNA reads TGTGCCAGCAGCTTAGGGACAGGTGAGAACACTGAAGCTTTCTTT.

The V and J genes are TRBV7-9 and TRBJ2-3; possibly TRBD2 for D (7 bases). Germline V lookup: CDR1 SEHNR, CDR2 FQNEAQ (reference sequence). Trimming left V 1 base short and J 10 bases short, with 9 bases between. This CDR3 region has 12 residues. The CDR3: CASSLGGGAQYF. The CDR3 DNA reads TGTGCCAGCAGCTTAGGCGGGGGCGCGCAGTATTTT.

Here the CDR3 reads CASKVAGTYEQYF. CDR3 DNA: TGTGCCAGCAAAGTGGCCGGAACCTACGAGCAGTACTTC. The gene calls are TRBV6-1 and TRBJ2-7, with D unclear. V lost 7 bases and J 2 bases, leaving 12 bases between the germline ends. The CDR3 runs 13 residues. CDR1 MNHNS and CDR2 SASEGT come from the germline V gene.

This clone was counted only a few times. This chain uses TRBV29-1 with TRBJ2-1; D might be TRBD2 (5 bases). Per the germline V gene, CDR1 is SQVTM and CDR2 is ANQGSEA. V was shortened by 2 bases and J by 8 bases, with 10 bases between the two germline ends. CDR3 length equals 12 residues. The CDR3 loop is CSVESLRDEQFF. The CDR3 coding sequence is TGCAGCGTTGAAAGCCTGCGGGATGAGCAGTTCTTC.

The V and J genes are TRBV5-1 and TRBJ1-1, with D maybe TRBD1 (6 bases). This CDR3 is built from 13 residues. The V end lost 4 bases, the J end lost 7 bases, and 14 bases lay between the germline ends. Germline assignment: CDR1 SGHRS and CDR2 YFSETQ. The CDR3 loop reads CASSGRRDNEAFF. For the CDR3, the DNA is TGCGCCAGCAGCGGTCGCCGGGACAATGAAGCTTTCTTT.

The chain recombines TRBV7-2 with TRBJ1-2, with D uncertain. The CDR3 consists of 15 residues. Germline V CDR1 and CDR2: SGHTA, FQGNSA. Trimming shortened V by 5 bases and J by 4 bases, and 17 bases separated the two germline ends. The CDR3 DNA follows: TGTGCCAGCAGCCTCGGTACCACGATGTCCTATGGCTACACCTTC. This sequence encodes CASSLGTTMSYGYTF.

The chain couples TRBV5-6 to TRBJ2-5, with unresolved D. This CDR3 spans 11 amino acids. Per germline, CDR1 SGHDT and CDR2 YYEEEE. V lost 0 bases and J 4 bases, leaving 1 base between the germline ends. The DNA for the CDR3 is TGTGCCAGCAGCTTGGTAGAGACCCAGTACTTC. It specifies CASSLVETQYF. Full variable domain (remainder filled in from reference TRBV5-6 and TRBJ2-5): DAGVTQSPTHLIKTRGQQVTLRCSPKSGHDTVSWYQQALGQGPQFIFQYYEEEERQRGNFPDRFSGHQFPNYSSELNVNALLLGDSALYLCASSLVETQYFGPGTRLLVL.

This clone was recorded once. This chain uses TRBV4-3 with TRBJ2-5, with unresolved D. The germline gives CDR1 LGHNA, CDR2 YSLEER. This CDR3 region has 17 residues. Trimming removed 0 bases from V and 3 bases from J, with 17 bases in between. The DNA of the CDR3 is TGCGCCAGCAGCCAAGATACTTGGGGTACGGGCAAAGAGACCCAGTACTTC. As protein: CASSQDTWGTGKETQYF.

The gene calls are TRBV5-4 and TRBJ1-2; D ambiguous. Trimming took 1 base from V and 14 from J, leaving 15 bases between them. CDR3 size: 12 residues. CDR1 is SGHNT, CDR2 YYREEE, per germline (reference sequence). The CDR3 DNA follows: TGTGCCAGCAGCTTGCGGCTTACAGACTATACCTTC. Protein: CASSLRLTDYTF.

V is TRBV5-1 and J is TRBJ2-3; possibly TRBD1 for D (6 bases). Between the trimmed V and J ends, which lost 1 base and 4 bases, there was a span of 16 bases. The CDR3 is made up of 16 amino acids. The germline CDR1 and CDR2 sequences are SGHRS and YFSETQ. The CDR3 DNA is TGCGCCAGCAGCTTGTATCAGGGGTGGGAGCCAGATACGCAGTATTTT. Its protein product is CASSLYQGWEPDTQYF.

The chain employs TRBV10-3 and TRBJ2-3, with D possibly matching TRBD1 (6 bases). CDR1 is ENHRY and CDR2 is SYGVKD in the germline V gene. Trimming cost V 1 base and J 3 bases, with 20 bases left between them. There are 18 residues in the CDR3. The CDR3 DNA reads TGTGCCATCAGTGAGTTGGACAGTTTAGGGTTTGGGACAGATACGCAGTATTTT. Translating it yields CAISELDSLGFGTDTQYF.

The chain carries TRBV19 and TRBJ2-7, with D perhaps matching TRBD2 (5 bases). This CDR3 has 13 residues. V was trimmed by 3 bases and J by 2 bases, leaving 8 bases between them. CDR1 LNHDA and CDR2 SQIVND come from the germline V gene (reference sequence). Here the CDR3 DNA reads TGTGCCAGTAGTATTACCGGGACCTACGAGCAGTACTTC. Protein: CASSITGTYEQYF. The full variable domain, in which reference TRBV19 and TRBJ2-7 provide the parts outside the CDR3, is DGGITQSPKYLFRKEGQNVTLSCEQNLNHDAMYWYRQDPGQGLRLIYYSQIVNDFQKGDIAEGYSVSREKKESFPLTVTSAQKNPTAFYLCASSITGTYEQYFGPGTRLTVT.

Only a few counts were recorded for this clone. This chain links TRBV19 with TRBJ1-1; TRBD1 aligns across 10 bases. Germline CDR1 reads LNHDA; CDR2 reads SQIVND (reference sequence). The CDR3 extends over 14 amino acids. Trimming at V came to 3 bases and at J to 10 bases, leaving 8 bases not matched to a gene. The CDR3: CASSMGGTGVTAFF. The DNA for the CDR3 is TGTGCCAGTAGTATGGGCGGGACAGGGGTTACAGCTTTCTTT.

Only one count was recorded for this clone. The genes are TRBV5-1 and TRBJ2-2; possible D gene TRBD1, 6 bases. The V gene's germline CDR1 is SGHRS and CDR2 YFSETQ. CDR3 length: 15 residues. Trimming took off 4 bases at V and 6 bases at J, with 16 bases between the two ends. The CDR3 loop is CASSQSRTAPGELFF. CDR3 in DNA: TGCGCCAGCAGCCAGTCTCGGACAGCCCCCGGGGAGCTGTTTTTT. The full variable domain, with the rest looked up from reference TRBV5-1 and TRBJ2-2, is KAGVTQTPRYLIKTRGQQVTLSCSPISGHRSVSWYQQTPGQGLQFLFEYFSETQRNKGNFPGRFSGRQFSNSRSEMNVSTLELGDSALYLCASSQSRTAPGELFFGEGSRLTVL.

The V and J genes are TRBV28 and TRBJ1-4; possible D gene TRBD1, 6 bases. Germline V gene lookup returns CDR1 MDHEN and CDR2 SYDVKM. The CDR3 totals 12 residues. Trimming removed 2 bases from V and 13 bases from J, with 11 bases in between. The CDR3 region has the DNA TGTGCCAGCAGTTTAGGGTTCAGGGGACTGTTTTTT. This sequence encodes CASSLGFRGLFF.

The table lists this clone with a count of one. The chain has TRBV19 and TRBJ1-4; D remains unclear. The CDR3 has 14 residues. The V and J ends lost 1 base and 4 bases respectively, with 7 bases between them. Per the germline V gene, CDR1 is LNHDA and CDR2 is SQIVND (reference sequence). The CDR3 DNA follows: TGTGCCAGTAGTATAGGGCAGCTTAATGAAAAACTGTTTTTT. It translates to CASSIGQLNEKLFF.

By sample fraction, this clone is medium-sized (0.01 to 0.1%). The V and J genes are TRBV2 and TRBJ1-6, with a weak D call TRBD1 (5 bases). Trimming stripped 5 bases from V and 8 bases from J, with 13 bases between. Germline V CDR1 and CDR2: SNHLY, FYNNEI. CDR3 length: 14 amino acids. The CDR3 region is CASSLQDAHSPLHF. The CDR3 region has the DNA TGTGCCAGCAGTCTACAGGATGCGCATTCACCCCTCCACTTT.

The chain joins TRBV10-3 to TRBJ1-3; D possibly corresponds to TRBD1 (5 bases). V was cut by 4 bases and J by 2 bases, with 21 bases left in between. This CDR3 spans 18 amino acids. The germline V gene has CDR1 ENHRY and CDR2 SYGVKD. This chain's CDR3 is CAISGGPTVAEAGNTIYF. In DNA form, the CDR3 reads TGTGCCATCAGTGGGGGACCTACGGTAGCAGAAGCTGGAAACACCATATATTTT.

This clone was seen just once. The chain employs TRBV6-5 and TRBJ1-2; no reliable D call. Trimming removed 6 bases at V and 5 bases at J, with 4 bases between. The CDR3 extends over 10 amino acids. Per the germline V gene, CDR1 is MNHEY and CDR2 is SVGAGI. The CDR3 DNA follows: TGTGCCAGCAGCCGTTATGGCTACACCTTC. This gives the protein CASSRYGYTF.